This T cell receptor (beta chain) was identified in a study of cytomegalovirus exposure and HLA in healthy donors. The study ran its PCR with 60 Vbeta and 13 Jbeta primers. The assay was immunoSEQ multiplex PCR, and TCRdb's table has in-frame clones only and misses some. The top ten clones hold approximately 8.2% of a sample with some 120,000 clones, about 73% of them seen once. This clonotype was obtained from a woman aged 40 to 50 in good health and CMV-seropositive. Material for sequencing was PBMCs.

CDR3 coding DNA: TGTGCCAGCAGCGCGACTGGGACAGATAATTCACCCCTCCACTTT. Protein sequence: CASSATGTDNSPLHF. The gene calls are TRBV9 and TRBJ1-6, with 7 bases lining up with TRBD1. CDR1 and CDR2 from the germline V gene are SGDLS and YYNGEE. This CDR3 has 15 residues. With V trimmed by 3 bases and J by 5 bases, 5 bases remained unmatched.